The 19 T cell receptor beta chains below all came from one sample that was sequenced in a study of memory CD4+ T cells and cytomegalovirus serostatus. Single viable CD3+CD4+CD8-CD45RO+ cells were sorted as the memory CD4+ T cells. Some clones are missing from TCRdb's copy, which holds only in-frame ones; the method was immunoSEQ multiplex PCR. The sample records 45,000 to 50,000 clones, under 80% being singletons. The sample consisted of memory CD4+ T cells from blood. The receptor set was obtained from an adult in good health and CMV-seronegative.

The V gene is TRBV10-1, the J gene TRBJ1-1, with D maybe TRBD1 (5 bases). V gave up 4 bases and J gave up 0 bases, with 9 bases separating them. Per germline, CDR1 WNHNN and CDR2 SYGVQD (reference sequence). The CDR3 length is 14 residues. In nucleotides, the CDR3 is TGCGCCAGCAGTGCAGGGAGGGTGAACACTGAAGCTTTCTTT. Its protein is CASSAGRVNTEAFF.

This clone has only a few counts. V gene TRBV11-1 combines with J gene TRBJ1-2; TRBD1 is a possible D gene (6 bases). Per germline, CDR1 SGHAT and CDR2 FQDESV (reference sequence). The CDR3 has 15 residues. V shed 5 bases and J shed 4 bases, with 17 bases lying between them. Here the CDR3 DNA reads TGTGCCAGCAGCCCGGACAGAACAATACTCTATGGCTACACCTTC. Amino acids: CASSPDRTILYGYTF.

The J gene is TRBJ1-2, the V gene TRBV19; D is undetermined. The V end was cut by 6 bases, the J end by 8 bases, with 10 bases between. The CDR3 contains 11 residues. The germline CDR1 and CDR2 sequences are LNHDA and SQIVND (reference sequence). The CDR3 nucleotides are TGTGCCAGTAGCGGGAACAGCGGCTACACCTTC. Its protein is CASSGNSGYTF. Drawing the rest from reference TRBV19 and TRBJ1-2, the complete variable domain is DGGITQSPKYLFRKEGQNVTLSCEQNLNHDAMYWYRQDPGQGLRLIYYSQIVNDFQKGDIAEGYSVSREKKESFPLTVTSAQKNPTAFYLCASSGNSGYTFGSGTRLTVV.

In its sample, this clone was seen once. The CDR3 DNA follows: TGTGCCACTCGAGGCCGGGTTCTTATGAACACTGAAGCTTTCTTT. This encodes CATRGRVLMNTEAFF. This rearrangement joins TRBV15 to TRBJ1-1; the D is unclear. From germline, CDR1 is LNHNV and CDR2 YYDKDF (reference sequence). The length of the CDR3 is 15 residues. Trimming removed 9 bases from V and 0 bases from J, with 17 bases in between. The full variable domain, completed using reference TRBV15 and TRBJ1-1, is DAMVIQNPRYQVTQFGKPVTLSCSQTLNHNVMYWYQQKSSQAPKLLFHYYDKDFNNEADTPDNFQSRRPNTSFCFLDIRSPGLGDTAMYLCATRGRVLMNTEAFFGQGTRLTVV.

The rearrangement links TRBV5-6 to TRBJ2-7, with unresolved D. Looked up from germline, CDR1 is SGHDT and CDR2 is YYEEEE. The CDR3 loop spans 16 amino acids. The ends were cut back, 4 bases at V and 0 bases at J, with 17 bases in the middle. This CDR3 reads CASSPSGRQGSYEQYF. CDR3 coding DNA: TGTGCCAGCAGCCCTTCGGGCAGACAAGGCTCCTACGAGCAGTACTTC. Supplemented by reference TRBV5-6 and TRBJ2-7, the full variable domain reads DAGVTQSPTHLIKTRGQQVTLRCSPKSGHDTVSWYQQALGQGPQFIFQYYEEEERQRGNFPDRFSGHQFPNYSSELNVNALLLGDSALYLCASSPSGRQGSYEQYFGPGTRLTVT.

The chain uses TRBV5-4 and TRBJ2-3, with 11 bases identical to TRBD2. V was clipped by 4 bases and J by 2 bases; unmatched bases: 15. The CDR3 is made up of 19 amino acids. CDR1 SGHNT and CDR2 YYREEE come from the germline V gene (reference sequence). The CDR3 DNA is TGTGCCAGCAGCCCACCGGGGGCTAGCGGGGGGATCAACACAGATACGCAGTATTTT. Residues: CASSPPGASGGINTDTQYF.

This CDR3 is CASSGQGSGNTIYF. The CDR3 DNA reads TGTGCCAGCAGCGGACAGGGATCTGGAAACACCATATATTTT. The chain uses TRBV7-9 and TRBJ1-3; 8 nucleotides line up with TRBD1. The germline V gene has CDR1 SEHNR and CDR2 FQNEAQ (reference sequence). The CDR3 sequence is 14 residues long. V gave up 5 bases and J gave up 1 base; unmatched junction bases: 1.

This clone was picked up one time. The chain joins TRBV4-1 to TRBJ2-3; TRBD1 or TRBD2 may be the D gene (5 bases each). Germline V gene lookup returns CDR1 MGHRA and CDR2 YSYEKL. V lost 6 bases and J 0 bases, leaving 7 bases between the germline ends. There are 13 residues in the CDR3. The CDR3 nucleotides read TGCGCCAGCAGGGGACCCAGCACAGATACGCAGTATTTT. Its protein product is CASRGPSTDTQYF.

Note on this clone: Other DNA sequences from this sample encode an identical CDR3 as well. CDR3 residues: CASSTRGNQPQHF. In DNA, the CDR3 is TGTGCCAGCAGCACCCGAGGCAATCAGCCCCAGCATTTT. The gene calls are TRBV7-2 and TRBJ1-5; no clear D. Trimming pared 5 bases from V and 2 bases from J, leaving 7 bases between. The CDR3 is 13 residues long. CDR1 and CDR2 (germline): SGHTA, FQGNSA.

The rearrangement joins TRBV9 to TRBJ1-1; a weak D match, TRBD1 (6 bases). The germline CDR1 and CDR2 sequences are SGDLS and YYNGEE. The CDR3 is 13 amino acids. Between the trimmed V and J ends, which lost 1 base and 3 bases, there was a span of 7 bases. The DNA of the CDR3 is TGTGCCAGCAGCGTATACAGGGACACTGAAGCTTTCTTT. It translates to CASSVYRDTEAFF. The full variable domain, in which reference TRBV9 and TRBJ1-1 provide the parts outside the CDR3, is DSGVTQTPKHLITATGQRVTLRCSPRSGDLSVYWYQQSLDQGLQFLIQYYNGEERAKGNILERFSAQQFPDLHSELNLSSLELGDSALYFCASSVYRDTEAFFGQGTRLTVV.

The gene calls are TRBV27 and TRBJ1-4; D not resolved. The germline V gene encodes CDR1 MNHEY and CDR2 SMNVEV (reference sequence). Trimming cost V 6 bases and J 7 bases, with 18 bases left between them. The CDR3 runs to 15 residues. The CDR3 bases are TGTGCCAGCAGCCCTGGGTGGTCTCGGAGTGAAAAACTGTTTTTT. Its protein product is CASSPGWSRSEKLFF.

This chain connects TRBV10-1 to TRBJ1-5; the match to TRBD1 covers 7 bases. Per the germline V gene, CDR1 is WNHNN and CDR2 is SYGVQD (reference sequence). This CDR3 has 14 amino acids. Germline trimming cut 6 bases from V and 7 bases from J; bases unmatched to any gene: 9. CDR3 sequence reads: CASSSTGRGQPQHF. The CDR3 region has the DNA TGCGCCAGCAGCTCGACAGGGAGAGGCCAGCCCCAGCATTTT.

The chain combines TRBV2 with TRBJ2-7; 8 bases are shared with TRBD2. V lost 7 bases to trimming and J lost 6 bases; unmatched junction nucleotides: 8. Germline V lookup: CDR1 SNHLY, CDR2 FYNNEI. This CDR3 is 13 amino acids long. CDR3 coding DNA: TGTGCCAGCACCGGGGGGGGTTCGAGCGAGCAGTACTTC. Translating it yields CASTGGGSSEQYF.

This clone was seen a few times. V gene TRBV2 combines with J gene TRBJ2-7, with a tentative D call TRBD2 (6 bases). CDR3 length: 13 amino acids. The V end was cut by 7 bases, the J end by 3 bases, with 13 bases between. Germline values: CDR1 SNHLY, CDR2 FYNNEI. This CDR3 reads CASNRDSIYEQYF. The CDR3, as DNA: TGTGCCAGCAATAGGGACTCGATCTACGAGCAGTACTTC.

V gene TRBV5-1 combines with J gene TRBJ1-2, with a tentative D call TRBD1 (6 bases). CDR1 is SGHRS and CDR2 is YFSETQ in the germline V gene. CDR3 length equals 15 residues. The V end lost 4 bases, the J end lost 0 bases, and 13 bases lay between the germline ends. The CDR3 reads CASSPGQQANYGYTF. CDR3 DNA sequence: TGCGCCAGCAGCCCTGGACAGCAAGCTAACTATGGCTACACCTTC.

The V gene is TRBV4-3, the J gene TRBJ2-5; D is unclear. Germline-derived CDR1 and CDR2 are LGHNA and YSLEER. The CDR3 runs 14 residues. V was trimmed by 3 bases and J by 1 base, leaving 9 bases between them. The CDR3 nucleotides are TGCGCCAGCAGCCAGAACAAGGGCCAAGAGACCCAGTACTTC. This sequence encodes CASSQNKGQETQYF.

V and J are TRBV6-6 and TRBJ2-3; the D gene is possibly TRBD2 (6 bases). V was trimmed by 4 bases and J by 6 bases, leaving 20 bases between them. This CDR3 is built from 16 residues. CDR1 is MNHNY and CDR2 is SVGAGI in the germline V gene (reference sequence). CDR3 residues: CASSFPGPRDFDTQYF. The CDR3 DNA sequence: TGTGCCAGCAGTTTCCCGGGACCACGGGACTTCGATACGCAGTATTTT.

This clone was seen once. The V and J genes are TRBV15 and TRBJ2-1; possibly TRBD1 for D (6 bases). CDR1 and CDR2 (germline): LNHNV, YYDKDF (reference sequence). Between the trimmed V and J ends, which lost 2 bases and 4 bases, there was a span of 12 bases. This CDR3 comprises 15 residues. CDR3 residues: CATSRQGLGYNEQFF. The CDR3 DNA reads TGTGCCACCAGCAGACAGGGGCTGGGATACAATGAGCAGTTCTTC.

The V call is TRBV4-2, the J call TRBJ2-1; possibly TRBD1 for D (6 bases). V dropped 4 bases and J dropped 0 bases, with 7 bases sitting between them. The CDR3 loop spans 14 amino acids. Per the germline V gene, CDR1 is LGHNA and CDR2 is YNFKEQ. CDR3 protein: CASSLGGSYNEQFF. CDR3 in DNA: TGTGCCAGCAGCCTAGGGGGCTCCTACAATGAGCAGTTCTTC.